The rows below give T cell receptor beta chains drawn from one sample of a study of early T cells in non-severe SARS-CoV-2 infection. One entry per CDR3 protein, called by TCRdb with MiXCR from the 5' RACE reads. The sample holds 45,000 to 55,000 distinct CDR3 sequences; approximately 6.7% are singletons and the top ten take under 5%. The sequenced sample was whole blood. The receptors here all came from an adult who was a healthcare worker with PCR-confirmed SARS-CoV-2 infection or an uninfected control (not recorded which). CDR3s include the opening cysteine and the closing phenylalanine or tryptophan. Fields, in order: CDR3 protein, CDR3 DNA, V gene, J gene, clone size, D gene. The D gene is left open where the match is weak. Clone size is shown for a subset of rows, as once, few, many or a class of expanded clone.

CASSSQMNTEAFF	TGCGCCAGCAGCTCCCAGATGAACACTGAAGCTTTCTTT	TRBV5-1	TRBJ1-1	many	-
CASSDARENTDTQYF	TGTGCCAGCAGTGACGCCAGGGAAAACACAGATACGCAGTATTTT	TRBV6-4	TRBJ2-3	few	-
CAISVGQGTTDTQYF	TGTGCCATCAGTGTAGGGCAGGGGACCACAGATACGCAGTATTTT	TRBV10-3	TRBJ2-3	many	-
CASQKGQDNQPQHF	TGTGCCAGCCAAAAAGGACAGGACAATCAGCCCCAGCATTTT	TRBV2	TRBJ1-5	many	TRBD1
CASSLGAPGGSDTQYF	TGTGCCAGCAGCTTAGGGGCCCCGGGGGGGTCGGATACGCAGTATTTT	TRBV7-9	TRBJ2-3	many	TRBD2
CASRLELDRGYNEQFF	TGTGCCAGCAGGTTAGAGCTGGACAGGGGCTACAATGAGCAGTTCTTC	TRBV13	TRBJ2-1	many	TRBD1
CSARDRGVFSNQPQHF	TGCAGTGCTAGAGATAGAGGGGTCTTCAGCAATCAGCCCCAGCATTTT	TRBV20-1	TRBJ1-5	many	-
CASAPGLAGNEQFF	TGTGCCAGCGCTCCCGGACTAGCGGGAAATGAGCAGTTCTTC	TRBV6-6	TRBJ2-1	medium-sized	TRBD2
CASSRLSGGAVDTQYF	TGTGCCAGCAGCCGCCTTAGCGGGGGGGCGGTAGATACGCAGTATTTT	TRBV7-2	TRBJ2-3	few	TRBD2
CASRISGKNTEAFF	TGTGCCAGCAGAATATCGGGAAAGAACACTGAAGCTTTCTTT	TRBV6-5	TRBJ1-1	many	-
CASSECPGQGLRQPQHF	TGTGCCAGCAGTGAATGCCCGGGACAGGGCTTAAGGCAGCCCCAGCATTTT	TRBV25-1	TRBJ1-5	many	TRBD1
CASSYPGTRIGTQYF	TGTGCCAGCAGTTACCCTGGGACTAGAATCGGGACCCAGTACTTC	TRBV6-5	TRBJ2-5	many	TRBD2
CASSLKGGTASYF	TGCGCCAGCAGCTTAAAAGGAGGGACAGCGTCGTACTTC	TRBV5-1	TRBJ2-5	many	-
CASSPIGGLPPPEQYF	TGTGCCAGCTCACCAATCGGGGGCCTACCCCCTCCCGAGCAGTACTTC	TRBV18	TRBJ2-7	-	-
CASSLPGLDADTQYF	TGTGCCAGCAGCTTGCCGGGTCTGGACGCAGATACGCAGTATTTT	TRBV5-8	TRBJ2-3	many	-
CASSQEGTGDLYGYTF	TGCGCCAGCAGCCAGGAGGGGACAGGGGACCTCTATGGCTACACCTTC	TRBV4-3	TRBJ1-2	-	TRBD1
CASSPTGRRHEQYF	TGCGCCAGCAGCCCTACAGGAAGGCGGCACGAGCAGTACTTC	TRBV5-1	TRBJ2-7	-	-
CASSLGHFETQYF	TGTGCCAGCAGCCTGGGACATTTTGAGACCCAGTACTTC	TRBV7-2	TRBJ2-5	many	-
CASSRDRRSYNSPLHF	TGTGCCAGCAGCAGGGACAGGCGGTCCTATAATTCACCCCTCCACTTT	TRBV12-3/TRBV12-4	TRBJ1-6	many	TRBD1
CASSSDRVGPYEQYF	TGTGCCAGCTCGTCGGACAGGGTTGGACCTTACGAGCAGTACTTC	TRBV18	TRBJ2-7	many	TRBD1
CASSLAQANYEQYF	TGTGCCAGCAGTTTAGCGCAGGCGAACTACGAGCAGTACTTC	TRBV12-3/TRBV12-4	TRBJ2-7	-	-
CASSFGQGYYGYTF	TGTGCCAGCAGCTTCGGACAGGGGTACTATGGCTACACCTTC	TRBV5-6	TRBJ1-2	-	TRBD1
CASSLEGVTYNEQFF	TGTGCCAGCAGCTTAGAAGGGGTAACCTACAATGAGCAGTTCTTC	TRBV11-2	TRBJ2-1	few	-
CASSQVFGGANTEAFF	TGCGCCAGCAGCCAAGTATTCGGGGGAGCGAACACTGAAGCTTTCTTT	TRBV4-3	TRBJ1-1	few	-
CASSRTGGADQPQHF	TGTGCCAGCTCGCGGACAGGGGGCGCCGATCAGCCCCAGCATTTT	TRBV18	TRBJ1-5	many	TRBD1
CASTPLDRKEEKLFF	TGTGCCAGTACCCCACTCGACAGGAAAGAAGAAAAACTGTTTTTT	TRBV19	TRBJ1-4	many	-
CASSLGRLGSLHSPLHF	TGTGCCAGCAGCTTGGGTCGATTGGGCTCCCTACATTCACCCCTCCACTTT	TRBV5-6	TRBJ1-6	many	-
CASSQESPLEAGELFF	TGTGCCAGCAGCCAAGAGTCCCCGCTAGAAGCCGGGGAGCTGTTTTTT	TRBV3-1	TRBJ2-2	few	-
CASSVGQAGAEAFF	TGTGCCAGCAGCGTAGGACAGGCAGGGGCTGAAGCTTTCTTT	TRBV9	TRBJ1-1	few	-
CSGARREAGELFF	TGCAGCGGCGCCCGTAGAGAGGCCGGGGAGCTGTTTTTT	TRBV29-1	TRBJ2-2	many	-
CASSLQGYGYTF	TGTGCCAGCAGCCTTCAAGGGTATGGCTACACCTTC	TRBV28	TRBJ1-2	-	-
CAWTRTGKRAGELFF	TGTGCCTGGACCAGGACAGGGAAGAGGGCCGGGGAGCTGTTTTTT	TRBV30	TRBJ2-2	few	TRBD1
CASSYDSVRTEAFF	TGTGCCAGCAGTTACGACAGTGTGAGGACTGAAGCTTTCTTT	TRBV6-5	TRBJ1-1	medium-sized	-
CSVDATGPETQYF	TGCAGCGTCGACGCTACAGGACCGGAGACCCAGTACTTC	TRBV29-1	TRBJ2-5	many	-
CASSLSQGSYEQYF	TGTGCCAGCAGCTTAAGTCAGGGTTCCTACGAGCAGTACTTC	TRBV11-2	TRBJ2-7	-	-
CASSPYGGNEQFF	TGTGCCAGCAGCCCCTACGGAGGGAATGAGCAGTTCTTC	TRBV5-6	TRBJ2-1	many	-
CASSSLGGASLSADTQYF	TGTGCCAGCAGTTCCCTCGGCGGGGCCTCCTTAAGCGCAGATACGCAGTATTTT	TRBV6-5	TRBJ2-3	few	-
CSAIGPGGYSGNTIYF	TGCAGTGCCATTGGGCCAGGGGGCTACTCTGGAAACACCATATATTTT	TRBV20-1	TRBJ1-3	many	TRBD1
CASPPGQGNANVLTF	TGTGCCAGCCCCCCGGGACAGGGGAACGCCAACGTCCTGACTTTC	TRBV2	TRBJ2-6	few	TRBD1
CASSLGDTEAFF	TGTGCCAGCAGCTTGGGGGACACTGAAGCTTTCTTT	TRBV5-6	TRBJ1-1	many	-
CASSLLQLGDGANVLTF	TGTGCCAGCAGTTTATTACAGCTAGGGGATGGGGCCAACGTCCTGACCTTC	TRBV28	TRBJ2-6	few	-
CAWSRVAGDNEQFF	TGTGCCTGGAGTAGAGTAGCGGGGGATAATGAGCAGTTCTTC	TRBV30	TRBJ2-1	many	TRBD2
CASSQVAGGAGEQFF	TGCGCCAGCAGCCAAGTGGCCGGGGGGGCCGGTGAGCAGTTCTTC	TRBV4-1	TRBJ2-1	few	TRBD2
CASSGDNEQFF	TGTGCCAGCTCAGGGGACAATGAGCAGTTCTTC	TRBV18	TRBJ2-1	many	-
CASSFRQSPYEQYF	TGTGCCAGCAGCTTCCGCCAGAGTCCCTACGAGCAGTACTTC	TRBV13	TRBJ2-7	few	-
CASSGEGNGYTF	TGCGCCAGCAGTGGAGAGGGTAATGGCTACACCTTC	TRBV5-1	TRBJ1-2	-	-
CASSLVDNQETQYF	TGTGCCAGCAGCTTAGTAGACAATCAAGAGACCCAGTACTTC	TRBV11-2	TRBJ2-5	-	-
CASSLETGSGEKLFF	TGTGCCAGCAGCTTAGAGACAGGTTCTGGGGAAAAACTGTTTTTT	TRBV7-2	TRBJ1-4	few	-
CASSYSKSGYSNQPQHF	TGTGCCAGCAGTTACTCGAAGTCCGGATATAGCAATCAGCCCCAGCATTTT	TRBV6-2/TRBV6-3	TRBJ1-5	many	-
CSAPAEGRNSPLHF	TGCAGTGCTCCCGCGGAGGGACGTAATTCACCCCTCCACTTT	TRBV20-1	TRBJ1-6	many	-